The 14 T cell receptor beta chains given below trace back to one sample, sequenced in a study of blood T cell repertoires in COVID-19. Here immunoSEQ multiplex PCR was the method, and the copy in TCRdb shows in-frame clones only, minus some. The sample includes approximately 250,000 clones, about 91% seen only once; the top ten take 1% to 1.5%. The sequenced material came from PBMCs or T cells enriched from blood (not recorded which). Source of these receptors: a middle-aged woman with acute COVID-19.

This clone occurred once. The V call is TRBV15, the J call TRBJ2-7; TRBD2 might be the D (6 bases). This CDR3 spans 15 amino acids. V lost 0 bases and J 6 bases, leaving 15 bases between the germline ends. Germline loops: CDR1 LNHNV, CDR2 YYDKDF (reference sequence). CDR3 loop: CATSREVGLGVEQYV. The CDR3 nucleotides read TGTGCCACCAGCAGAGAAGTGGGACTTGGGGTCGAGCAGTACGTC.

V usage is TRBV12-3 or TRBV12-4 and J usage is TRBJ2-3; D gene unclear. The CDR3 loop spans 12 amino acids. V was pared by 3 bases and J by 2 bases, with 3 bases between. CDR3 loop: CASSFSTDTQYF. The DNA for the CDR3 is TGTGCCAGCAGTTTCTCCACAGATACGCAGTATTTT.

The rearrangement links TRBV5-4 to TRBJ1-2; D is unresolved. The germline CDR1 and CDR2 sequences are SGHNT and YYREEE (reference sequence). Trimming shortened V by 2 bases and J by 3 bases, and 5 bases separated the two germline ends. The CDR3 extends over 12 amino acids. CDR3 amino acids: CASSFPDYGYTF. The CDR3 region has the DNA TGTGCCAGCAGCTTTCCAGACTATGGCTACACCTTC.

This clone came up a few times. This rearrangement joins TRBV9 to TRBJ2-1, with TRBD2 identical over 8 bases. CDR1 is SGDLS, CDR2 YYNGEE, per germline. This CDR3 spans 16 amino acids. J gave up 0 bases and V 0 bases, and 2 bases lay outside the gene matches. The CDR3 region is CASSVGSGGSYNEQFF. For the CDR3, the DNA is TGTGCCAGCAGCGTAGGGAGCGGGGGCTCCTACAATGAGCAGTTCTTC.

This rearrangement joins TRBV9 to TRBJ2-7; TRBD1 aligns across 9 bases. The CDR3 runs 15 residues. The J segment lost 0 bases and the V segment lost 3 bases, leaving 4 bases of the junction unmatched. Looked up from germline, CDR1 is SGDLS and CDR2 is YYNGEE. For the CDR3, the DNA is TGTGCCAGCAGCGGAGGACAGGGGAACTCCTACGAGCAGTACTTC. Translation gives CASSGGQGNSYEQYF. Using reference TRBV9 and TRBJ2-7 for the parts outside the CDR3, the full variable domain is DSGVTQTPKHLITATGQRVTLRCSPRSGDLSVYWYQQSLDQGLQFLIQYYNGEERAKGNILERFSAQQFPDLHSELNLSSLELGDSALYFCASSGGQGNSYEQYFGPGTRLTVT.

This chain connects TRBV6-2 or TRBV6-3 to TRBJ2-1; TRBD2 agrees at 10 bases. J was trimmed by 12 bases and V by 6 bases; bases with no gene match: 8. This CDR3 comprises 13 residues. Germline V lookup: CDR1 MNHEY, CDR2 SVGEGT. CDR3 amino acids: CASSHQREGGQFF. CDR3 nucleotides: TGTGCCAGCAGCCACCAGCGGGAGGGCGGGCAGTTCTTC.

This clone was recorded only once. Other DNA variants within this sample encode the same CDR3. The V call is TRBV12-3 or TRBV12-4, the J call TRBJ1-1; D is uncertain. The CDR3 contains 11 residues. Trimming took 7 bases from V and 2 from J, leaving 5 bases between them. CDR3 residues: CASTLNTEAFF. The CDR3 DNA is TGTGCCAGCACCCTCAACACTGAAGCTTTCTTT.

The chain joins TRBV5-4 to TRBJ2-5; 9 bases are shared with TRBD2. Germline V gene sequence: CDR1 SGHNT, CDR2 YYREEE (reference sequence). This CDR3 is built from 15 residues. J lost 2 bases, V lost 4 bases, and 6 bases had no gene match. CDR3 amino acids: CASSPSAGGQETQYF. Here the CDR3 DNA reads TGTGCCAGCAGCCCTTCCGCGGGAGGGCAAGAGACCCAGTACTTC.

CDR3 loop: CASRVRDRSDYWQYF. As DNA, the CDR3 is TGTGCCAGTAGGGTCCGGGACAGGTCAGATTACTGGCAGTACTTC. The chain carries TRBV19 and TRBJ2-7; 8 positions agree with TRBD1. From germline, CDR1 is LNHDA and CDR2 SQIVND (reference sequence). The CDR3 loop spans 15 amino acids. V gave up 6 bases and J gave up 9 bases; unmatched junction bases: 16. Full variable domain (remainder filled in from reference TRBV19 and TRBJ2-7): DGGITQSPKYLFRKEGQNVTLSCEQNLNHDAMYWYRQDPGQGLRLIYYSQIVNDFQKGDIAEGYSVSREKKESFPLTVTSAQKNPTAFYLCASRVRDRSDYWQYFGPGTRLTVT.

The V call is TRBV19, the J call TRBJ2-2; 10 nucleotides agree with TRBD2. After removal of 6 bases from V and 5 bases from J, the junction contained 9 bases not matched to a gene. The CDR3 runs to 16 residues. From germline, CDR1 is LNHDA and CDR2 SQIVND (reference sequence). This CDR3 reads CASSWGSGRGTGELFF. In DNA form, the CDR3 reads TGTGCCAGTAGCTGGGGCAGCGGGAGGGGAACCGGGGAGCTGTTTTTT.

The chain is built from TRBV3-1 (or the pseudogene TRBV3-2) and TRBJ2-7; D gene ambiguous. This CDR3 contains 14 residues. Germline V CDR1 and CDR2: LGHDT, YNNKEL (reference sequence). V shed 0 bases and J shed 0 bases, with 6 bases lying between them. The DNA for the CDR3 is TGTGCCAGCAGCCAAGAGCCGCGCTCCTACGAGCAGTACTTC. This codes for CASSQEPRSYEQYF.

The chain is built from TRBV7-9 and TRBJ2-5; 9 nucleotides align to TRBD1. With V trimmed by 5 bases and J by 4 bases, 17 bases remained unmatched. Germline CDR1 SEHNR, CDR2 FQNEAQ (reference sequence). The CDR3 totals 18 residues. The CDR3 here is CASSPRVSLTGGVETQYF. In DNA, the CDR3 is TGTGCCAGCAGCCCCCGGGTATCTCTAACAGGGGGCGTAGAGACCCAGTACTTC.

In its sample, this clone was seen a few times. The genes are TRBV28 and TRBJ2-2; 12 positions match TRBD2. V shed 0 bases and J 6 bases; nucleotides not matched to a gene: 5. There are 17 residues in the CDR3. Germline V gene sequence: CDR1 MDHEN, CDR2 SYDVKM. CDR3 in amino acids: CASSLWRLAGGPGELFF. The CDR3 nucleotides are TGTGCCAGCAGTTTATGGCGTCTAGCGGGAGGGCCCGGGGAGCTGTTTTTT.

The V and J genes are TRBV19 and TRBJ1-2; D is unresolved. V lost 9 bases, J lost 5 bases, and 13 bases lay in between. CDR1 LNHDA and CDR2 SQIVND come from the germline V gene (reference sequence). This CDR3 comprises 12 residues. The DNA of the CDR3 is TGTGCCAGCATGGGGAGCGTTTATGGCTACACCTTC. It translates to CASMGSVYGYTF.